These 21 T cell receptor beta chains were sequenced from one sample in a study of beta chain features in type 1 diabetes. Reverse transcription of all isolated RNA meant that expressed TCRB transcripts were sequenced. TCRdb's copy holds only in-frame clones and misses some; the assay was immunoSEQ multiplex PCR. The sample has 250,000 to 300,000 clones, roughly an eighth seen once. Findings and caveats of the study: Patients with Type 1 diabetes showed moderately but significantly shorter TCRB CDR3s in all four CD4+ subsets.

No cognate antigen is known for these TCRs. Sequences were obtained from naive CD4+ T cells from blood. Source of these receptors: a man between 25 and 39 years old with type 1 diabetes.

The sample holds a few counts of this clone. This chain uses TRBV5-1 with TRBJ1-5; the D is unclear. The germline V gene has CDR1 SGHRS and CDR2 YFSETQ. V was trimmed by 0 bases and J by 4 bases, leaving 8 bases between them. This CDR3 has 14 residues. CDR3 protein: CASSLEGGNQPQHF. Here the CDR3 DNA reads TGCGCCAGCAGCTTGGAAGGCGGGAATCAGCCCCAGCATTTT.

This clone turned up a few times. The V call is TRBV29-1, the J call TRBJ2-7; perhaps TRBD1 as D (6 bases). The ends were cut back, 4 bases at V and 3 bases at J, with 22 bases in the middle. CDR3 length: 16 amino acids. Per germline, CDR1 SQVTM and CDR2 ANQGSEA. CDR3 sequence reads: CSVVGTKRGANYEQYF. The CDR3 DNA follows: TGCAGCGTTGTCGGGACAAAACGTGGAGCTAACTACGAGCAGTACTTC.

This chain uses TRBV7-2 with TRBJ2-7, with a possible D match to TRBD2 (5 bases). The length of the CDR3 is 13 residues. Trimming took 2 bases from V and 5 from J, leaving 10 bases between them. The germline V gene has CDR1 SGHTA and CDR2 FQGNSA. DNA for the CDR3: TGTGCCAGCAGCTTAATAGCGACTAACGAGCAGTACTTC. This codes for CASSLIATNEQYF. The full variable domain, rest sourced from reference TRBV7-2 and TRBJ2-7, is GAGVSQSPSNKVTEKGKDVELRCDPISGHTALYWYRQSLGQGLEFLIYFQGNSAPDKSGLPSDRFSAERTGGSVSTLTIQRTQQEDSAVYLCASSLIATNEQYFGPGTRLTVT.

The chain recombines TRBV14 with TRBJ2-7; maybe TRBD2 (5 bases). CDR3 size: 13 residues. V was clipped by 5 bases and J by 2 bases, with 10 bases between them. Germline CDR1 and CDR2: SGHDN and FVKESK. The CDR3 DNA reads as TGTGCCAGCAGCGTGGGAGCCACCTACGAGCAGTACTTC. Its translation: CASSVGATYEQYF.

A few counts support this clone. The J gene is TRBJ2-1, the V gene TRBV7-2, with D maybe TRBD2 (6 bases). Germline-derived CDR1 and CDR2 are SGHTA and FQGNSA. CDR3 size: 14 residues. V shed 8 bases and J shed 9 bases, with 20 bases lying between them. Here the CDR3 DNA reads TGTGCCAGCCGACCGGGACTTGGCGTTTTTGAGCAGTTCTTC. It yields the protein CASRPGLGVFEQFF.

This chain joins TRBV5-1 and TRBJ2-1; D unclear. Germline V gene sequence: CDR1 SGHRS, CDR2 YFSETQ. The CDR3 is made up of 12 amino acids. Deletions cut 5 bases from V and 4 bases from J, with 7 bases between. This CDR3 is CASSGGYNEQFF. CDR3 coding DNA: TGCGCCAGCAGTGGCGGATACAATGAGCAGTTCTTC.

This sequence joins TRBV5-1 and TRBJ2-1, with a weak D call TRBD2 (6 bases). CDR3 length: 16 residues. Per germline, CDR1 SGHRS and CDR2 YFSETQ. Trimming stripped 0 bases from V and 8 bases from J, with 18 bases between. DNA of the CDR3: TGCGCCAGCAGCTTGGTGGGCCGGGACTCCCGGGATGAGCAGTTCTTC. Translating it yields CASSLVGRDSRDEQFF.

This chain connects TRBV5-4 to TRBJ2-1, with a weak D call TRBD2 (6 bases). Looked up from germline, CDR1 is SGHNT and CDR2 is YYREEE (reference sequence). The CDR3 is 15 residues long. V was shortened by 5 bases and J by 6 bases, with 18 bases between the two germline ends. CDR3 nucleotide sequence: TGTGCCAGCAGTACGTACGGGACTGGAATCAATGAGCAGTTCTTC. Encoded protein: CASSTYGTGINEQFF.

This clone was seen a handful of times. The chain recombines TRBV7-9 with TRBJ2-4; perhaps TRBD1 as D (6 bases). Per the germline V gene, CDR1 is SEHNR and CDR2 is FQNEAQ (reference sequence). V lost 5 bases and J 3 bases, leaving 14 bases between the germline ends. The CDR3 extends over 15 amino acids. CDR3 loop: CASSQIQGRKNIQYF. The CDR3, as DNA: TGTGCCAGCAGCCAAATACAGGGACGCAAAAACATTCAGTACTTC.

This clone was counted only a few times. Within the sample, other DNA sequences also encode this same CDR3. The CDR3 loop reads CASSLGLAAYEQYF. In DNA form, the CDR3 reads TGTGCCAGCAGCTTAGGGCTAGCGGCCTACGAGCAGTACTTC. The J gene is TRBJ2-7, the V gene TRBV7-2, with 7 bases that match TRBD2. V was clipped by 1 base and J by 2 bases; unmatched bases: 2. The length of the CDR3 is 14 residues. CDR1 is SGHTA and CDR2 is FQGNSA in the germline V gene.

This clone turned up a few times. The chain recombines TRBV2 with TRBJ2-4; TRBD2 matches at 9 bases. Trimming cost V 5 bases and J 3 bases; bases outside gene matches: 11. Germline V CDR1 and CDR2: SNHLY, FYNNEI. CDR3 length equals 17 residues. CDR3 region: CASSLRGLAGYKNIQYF. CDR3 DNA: TGTGCCAGCAGTCTAAGAGGGCTAGCGGGGTACAAAAACATTCAGTACTTC.

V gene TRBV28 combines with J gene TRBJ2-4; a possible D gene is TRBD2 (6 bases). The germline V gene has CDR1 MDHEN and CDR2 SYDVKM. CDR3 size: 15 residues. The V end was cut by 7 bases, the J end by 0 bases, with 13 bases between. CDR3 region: CASTKGGSAKNIQYF. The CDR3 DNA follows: TGTGCCAGCACTAAGGGAGGCTCAGCCAAAAACATTCAGTACTTC.

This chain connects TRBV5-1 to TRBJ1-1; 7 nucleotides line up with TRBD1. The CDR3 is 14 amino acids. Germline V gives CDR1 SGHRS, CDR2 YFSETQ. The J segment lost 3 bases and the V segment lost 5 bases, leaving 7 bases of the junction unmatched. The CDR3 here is CASRSLGTDTEAFF. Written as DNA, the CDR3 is TGCGCCAGCAGATCCCTAGGGACAGACACTGAAGCTTTCTTT.

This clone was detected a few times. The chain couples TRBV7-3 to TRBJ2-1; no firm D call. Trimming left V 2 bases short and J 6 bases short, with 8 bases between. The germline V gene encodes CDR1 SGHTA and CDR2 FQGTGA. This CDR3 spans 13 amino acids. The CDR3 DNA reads TGTGCCAGCAGCTTAGGGCCGATCAATGAGCAGTTCTTC. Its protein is CASSLGPINEQFF.

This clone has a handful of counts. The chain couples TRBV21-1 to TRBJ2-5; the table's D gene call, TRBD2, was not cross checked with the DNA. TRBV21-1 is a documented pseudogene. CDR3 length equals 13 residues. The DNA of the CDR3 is TGTGCCAGCAGCAAAACACTACAAGAGACCCAGTACTTC. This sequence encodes CASSKTLQETQYF.

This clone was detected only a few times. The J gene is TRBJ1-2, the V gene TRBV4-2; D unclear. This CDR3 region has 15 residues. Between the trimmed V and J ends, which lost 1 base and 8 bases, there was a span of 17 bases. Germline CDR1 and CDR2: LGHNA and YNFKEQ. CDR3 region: CASSQGLIRGEGYTF. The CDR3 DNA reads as TGTGCCAGCAGCCAAGGTTTGATCCGGGGTGAGGGCTACACCTTC.

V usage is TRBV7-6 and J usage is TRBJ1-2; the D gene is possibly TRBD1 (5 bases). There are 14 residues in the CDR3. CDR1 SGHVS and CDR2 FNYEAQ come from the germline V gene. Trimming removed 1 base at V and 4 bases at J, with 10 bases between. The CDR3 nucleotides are TGTGCCAGCAGCTTAGGACAGCTTAGCTATGGCTACACCTTC. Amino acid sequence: CASSLGQLSYGYTF.

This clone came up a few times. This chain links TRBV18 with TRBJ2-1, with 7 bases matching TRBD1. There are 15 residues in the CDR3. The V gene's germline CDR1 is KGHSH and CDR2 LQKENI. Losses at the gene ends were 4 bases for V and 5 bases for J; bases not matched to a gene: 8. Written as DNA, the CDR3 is TGTGCCAGCTCACTGGCCGGGACAGTCAACAATGAGCAGTTCTTC. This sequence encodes CASSLAGTVNNEQFF.

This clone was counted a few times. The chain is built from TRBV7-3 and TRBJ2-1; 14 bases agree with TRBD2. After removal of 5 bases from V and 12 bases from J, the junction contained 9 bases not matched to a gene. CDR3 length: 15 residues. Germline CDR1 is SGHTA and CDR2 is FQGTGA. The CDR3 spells CASSKGTSGGSGQFF. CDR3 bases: TGTGCCAGCAGCAAGGGGACTAGCGGGGGTTCGGGGCAGTTCTTC.

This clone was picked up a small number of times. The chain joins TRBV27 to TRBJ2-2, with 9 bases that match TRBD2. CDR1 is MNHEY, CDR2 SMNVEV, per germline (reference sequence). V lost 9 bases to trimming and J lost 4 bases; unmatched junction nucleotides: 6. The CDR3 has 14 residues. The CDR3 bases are TGTGCCAGTTTAGCGGGAGCGGGCACCGGGGAGCTGTTTTTT. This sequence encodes CASLAGAGTGELFF.

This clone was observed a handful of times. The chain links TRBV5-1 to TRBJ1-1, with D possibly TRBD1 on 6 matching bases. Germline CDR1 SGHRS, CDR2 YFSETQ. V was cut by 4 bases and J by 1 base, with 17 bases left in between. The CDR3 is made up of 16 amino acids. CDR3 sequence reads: CASSVGPQGTNTEAFF. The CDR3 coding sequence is TGCGCCAGCAGCGTGGGACCGCAGGGGACGAACACTGAAGCTTTCTTT.